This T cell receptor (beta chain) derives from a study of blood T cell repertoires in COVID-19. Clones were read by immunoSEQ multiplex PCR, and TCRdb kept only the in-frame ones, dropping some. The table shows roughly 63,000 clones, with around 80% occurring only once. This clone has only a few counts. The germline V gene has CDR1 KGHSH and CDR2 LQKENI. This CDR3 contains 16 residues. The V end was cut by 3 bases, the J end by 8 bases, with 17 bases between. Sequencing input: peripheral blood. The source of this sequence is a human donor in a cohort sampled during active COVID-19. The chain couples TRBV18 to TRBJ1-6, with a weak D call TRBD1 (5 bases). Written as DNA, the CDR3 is TGTGCCAGCTCACCCCGGACGGGGGGTCGTGATTCACCCCTCCACTTT. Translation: CASSPRTGGRDSPLHF.